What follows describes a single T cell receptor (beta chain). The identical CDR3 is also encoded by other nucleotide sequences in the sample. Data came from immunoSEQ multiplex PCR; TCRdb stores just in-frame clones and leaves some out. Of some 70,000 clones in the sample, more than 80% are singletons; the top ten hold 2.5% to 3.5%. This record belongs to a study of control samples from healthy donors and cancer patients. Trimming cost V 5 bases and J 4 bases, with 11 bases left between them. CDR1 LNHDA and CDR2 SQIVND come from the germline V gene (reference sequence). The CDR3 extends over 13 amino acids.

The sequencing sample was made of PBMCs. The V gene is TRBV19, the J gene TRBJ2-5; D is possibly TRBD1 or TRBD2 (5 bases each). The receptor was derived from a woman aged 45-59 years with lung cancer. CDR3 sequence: CASSAGTRETQYF. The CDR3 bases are TGTGCCAGTAGTGCCGGGACCCGAGAGACCCAGTACTTC.